These T cell receptor beta chains were read from a single sample in a study of molecular identifiers for immune sequencing clone quantification. One entry per CDR3 protein results from TCRdb running MiXCR on the PCR reads. This sample carries more than 450,000 distinct CDR3 sequences, 25% of them seen once, and the ten largest clones take 0.7% to 0.9%. The sample comprised naive CD8+ T cells from blood, with Jurkat cell RNA spiked in. These TCRs come from a human donor in good health. Some libraries in this study had Jurkat cell RNA spiked in. Each CDR3 is given with its conserved first and last residue. The D gene is left open where the match is weak. A clone size is listed for some rows: how often the clone was seen (once, few, many), or a class if it is expanded.

TRBJ2-7 | TRBD2 | TRBV2 | once | TGTGCCAGCAGTGAAGTGGGGACTAGCGGGGTCGAGCAGTACTTC | CASSEVGTSGVEQYF
TRBJ2-7 | NA | TRBV7-8 | few | TGTGCCAGCAGCTTCCCCGGTGGATGGGGTGGCGAGCAGTACTTC | CASSFPGGWGGEQYF
TRBJ1-1 | NA | TRBV29-1 | once | TGCAGCGCTACTGGAGGTGCGAACACTGAAGCTCTCTTT | CSATGGANTEALF
TRBJ2-7 | NA | TRBV27 | NA | TGTGCCAGCAGTTTAGGAGGCGGGTATCATTACGAGCAGTACTTC | CASSLGGGYHYEQYF
TRBJ1-2 | NA | TRBV27 | few | TGTGCCAGCAGTGCTAATTGGGGGTCCTATGGCTACACCTTC | CASSANWGSYGYTF
TRBJ2-7 | TRBD1 | TRBV14 | NA | TGTGCCAGCAGCTTGACCGGGACAGAGCAGTGCTTC | CASSLTGTEQCF
TRBJ2-1 | TRBD2 | TRBV7-2 | few | TGTGCCAGCAGCTTAGATGGCTTACTAGCGGGGGGGATCAATGAGCAGTTCTTC | CASSLDGLLAGGINEQFF
TRBJ1-3 | TRBD1 | TRBV15 | NA | TGTGCCACCAGCTCGGACAGGGGGACTGGAAACACCATATATTTT | CATSSDRGTGNTIYF
TRBJ1-1 | TRBD1 | TRBV19 | few | TGTGCCAGTAGTATGACAGGGGAACTTAACACTGAAGCTTTCTTT | CASSMTGELNTEAFF
TRBJ2-3 | NA | TRBV7-2 | many | TGTGCCAGCAGTCCGCCGACAGATACGCAGTATTTT | CASSPPTDTQYF
TRBJ2-7 | NA | TRBV28 | NA | TGTGCCAGCAGTCAAGGGGCAAGCTACTCCTACGGGCAGTACTTC | CASSQGASYSYGQYF
TRBJ2-3 | NA | TRBV4-3 | many | TGCGCCAGCAGCCCCACCGAGGTCCCGAGGGCAGATACGCAGTATTTT | CASSPTEVPRADTQYF
TRBJ2-3 | TRBD1 | TRBV10-2 | few | TGCGCCAGCAGTGCAGAGGACAGGGACTTCACAGATACGCAGTATTTT | CASSAEDRDFTDTQYF
TRBJ2-3 | NA | TRBV27 | NA | TGTGCCAGCACCCCATACTTTCGTCCAGATACGCAGTATTTT | CASTPYFRPDTQYF
TRBJ2-7 | TRBD2 | TRBV27 | NA | TGTGCCAGCGCCTGGACTAGCGGGACGTACGAGCAGTACTTC | CASAWTSGTYEQYF
TRBJ1-2 | TRBD1 | TRBV7-9 | NA | TGTGCCAGCAGCTCCCGGACAGGGCTATCGTATGGCTACACCTTC | CASSSRTGLSYGYTF
TRBJ2-2 | NA | TRBV12-3/TRBV12-4 | few | TGTGCCAGCAGTTTTCTGGACAGTGGGCCAGGCACCGGGGAGCTGTTTTTT | CASSFLDSGPGTGELFF
TRBJ1-2 | NA | TRBV4-3 | NA | TGCGCCAGCAGCCAAGAATGGGGTGGTAACTATGGCTACACCTTC | CASSQEWGGNYGYTF
TRBJ2-1 | TRBD1 | TRBV5-4 | many | TGTGCCAGCAGCTTGATGACAGGGGGCAATGAGCAGTTCTTC | CASSLMTGGNEQFF
TRBJ2-3 | TRBD2 | TRBV30 | many | TGTGCCTGGGGGGACCTAGCGGGAGGAGGAGATACGCAGTATTTT | CAWGDLAGGGDTQYF
TRBJ2-3 | TRBD2 | TRBV7-2 | few | TGTGCCAGCAGCTTCCTAGCGGGGGCCCTTCTCACAGATACGCAGTATTTT | CASSFLAGALLTDTQYF
TRBJ2-6 | TRBD2 | TRBV6-2/TRBV6-3 | few | TGTGCCAGCAGTTGGGGACTAGCGGGAGCTTCTGGGGCCAACGTCCTGACTTTC | CASSWGLAGASGANVLTF
TRBJ2-3 | NA | TRBV19 | NA | TGTGCCAGTAGTCTAACTAGCACAGATATGCAGTATTTT | CASSLTSTDMQYF
TRBJ2-7 | TRBD1 | TRBV27 | NA | TGTGCCAGCAGTCCAACAGGGGTTAGCCCCTACGAGCAGTACTTC | CASSPTGVSPYEQYF
TRBJ1-5 | NA | TRBV12-5 | many | TGTGCTAGTGGTTTCAACCTAGGTCAGCCCCAGCATTTT | CASGFNLGQPQHF
TRBJ2-7 | NA | TRBV7-2 | NA | TGTGCCATCAGCTTAGGGGGGGTGGGGGAGTACTTC | CAISLGGVGEYF
TRBJ1-5 | NA | TRBV30 | NA | TGTGCCTGGAGCCCTGGACAGCTTTATCAGCCCCAGCATTTT | CAWSPGQLYQPQHF
TRBJ2-7 | NA | TRBV7-9 | many | TGTGCCAGCAGCGAGGCAGGGGCCTACGAGCAGTACTTC | CASSEAGAYEQYF
TRBJ2-7 | NA | TRBV7-9 | NA | TGTGCCAGCAGCAGCTCCGGGACAGCGGACTACGAGCGGTACTTC | CASSSSGTADYERYF
TRBJ2-5 | NA | TRBV5-1 | many | TGCGCCAGCAGCTCAGCAATCGAGGAGGGAGACCAAGAGACCCAGTACTTC | CASSSAIEEGDQETQYF
TRBJ2-7 | TRBD1 | TRBV6-5 | NA | TGTGCCAGCAAAGGACAGGACTACGAGCAGTACTTC | CASKGQDYEQYF
TRBJ2-7 | NA | TRBV9 | many | TGTGCCAGCAGCGTAGCCCGGGTTCCCTTGTCCTACGAGCAGTACTTC | CASSVARVPLSYEQYF
TRBJ2-3 | TRBD1 | TRBV5-4 | many | TGTGCCAGCAGCTTCGACAGGGATGTTAGGACAGATACGCAGTATTTT | CASSFDRDVRTDTQYF
TRBJ1-1 | NA | TRBV9 | few | TGTGCCAGCAGCCAAACCCAAGGGACTGAAGCTTTCTTT | CASSQTQGTEAFF
TRBJ2-7 | NA | TRBV5-3 | NA | TGTGCCAGCAGCCACACCCGGGTCTCGGGGGAGCGGTACTTC | CASSHTRVSGERYF
TRBJ2-1 | NA | TRBV9 | NA | TGTGCCAGCAGCCTCCGGCCTAATTCATACAATGAGCAGTTCTTC | CASSLRPNSYNEQFF
TRBJ2-7 | NA | TRBV18 | NA | TGTGCCAGCTCATCGGCCGCGGCCATCGATACCGATCAGTACTTC | CASSSAAAIDTDQYF
TRBJ2-7 | NA | TRBV3-1 | NA | TGTGCCAGCAGCCAAGATTCGAACAGAGCCTACGAGCAGTACTTC | CASSQDSNRAYEQYF
TRBJ2-7 | TRBD2 | TRBV20-1 | many | TGCAGTGCCCCAGGGCTAGCGGGAGACTACGAGCAGTACTTC | CSAPGLAGDYEQYF
TRBJ1-5 | NA | TRBV6-2/TRBV6-3 | NA | TGTGCCAGCAGTTACGAGGGCTTGCGGCAGCCCCAGCATTTT | CASSYEGLRQPQHF